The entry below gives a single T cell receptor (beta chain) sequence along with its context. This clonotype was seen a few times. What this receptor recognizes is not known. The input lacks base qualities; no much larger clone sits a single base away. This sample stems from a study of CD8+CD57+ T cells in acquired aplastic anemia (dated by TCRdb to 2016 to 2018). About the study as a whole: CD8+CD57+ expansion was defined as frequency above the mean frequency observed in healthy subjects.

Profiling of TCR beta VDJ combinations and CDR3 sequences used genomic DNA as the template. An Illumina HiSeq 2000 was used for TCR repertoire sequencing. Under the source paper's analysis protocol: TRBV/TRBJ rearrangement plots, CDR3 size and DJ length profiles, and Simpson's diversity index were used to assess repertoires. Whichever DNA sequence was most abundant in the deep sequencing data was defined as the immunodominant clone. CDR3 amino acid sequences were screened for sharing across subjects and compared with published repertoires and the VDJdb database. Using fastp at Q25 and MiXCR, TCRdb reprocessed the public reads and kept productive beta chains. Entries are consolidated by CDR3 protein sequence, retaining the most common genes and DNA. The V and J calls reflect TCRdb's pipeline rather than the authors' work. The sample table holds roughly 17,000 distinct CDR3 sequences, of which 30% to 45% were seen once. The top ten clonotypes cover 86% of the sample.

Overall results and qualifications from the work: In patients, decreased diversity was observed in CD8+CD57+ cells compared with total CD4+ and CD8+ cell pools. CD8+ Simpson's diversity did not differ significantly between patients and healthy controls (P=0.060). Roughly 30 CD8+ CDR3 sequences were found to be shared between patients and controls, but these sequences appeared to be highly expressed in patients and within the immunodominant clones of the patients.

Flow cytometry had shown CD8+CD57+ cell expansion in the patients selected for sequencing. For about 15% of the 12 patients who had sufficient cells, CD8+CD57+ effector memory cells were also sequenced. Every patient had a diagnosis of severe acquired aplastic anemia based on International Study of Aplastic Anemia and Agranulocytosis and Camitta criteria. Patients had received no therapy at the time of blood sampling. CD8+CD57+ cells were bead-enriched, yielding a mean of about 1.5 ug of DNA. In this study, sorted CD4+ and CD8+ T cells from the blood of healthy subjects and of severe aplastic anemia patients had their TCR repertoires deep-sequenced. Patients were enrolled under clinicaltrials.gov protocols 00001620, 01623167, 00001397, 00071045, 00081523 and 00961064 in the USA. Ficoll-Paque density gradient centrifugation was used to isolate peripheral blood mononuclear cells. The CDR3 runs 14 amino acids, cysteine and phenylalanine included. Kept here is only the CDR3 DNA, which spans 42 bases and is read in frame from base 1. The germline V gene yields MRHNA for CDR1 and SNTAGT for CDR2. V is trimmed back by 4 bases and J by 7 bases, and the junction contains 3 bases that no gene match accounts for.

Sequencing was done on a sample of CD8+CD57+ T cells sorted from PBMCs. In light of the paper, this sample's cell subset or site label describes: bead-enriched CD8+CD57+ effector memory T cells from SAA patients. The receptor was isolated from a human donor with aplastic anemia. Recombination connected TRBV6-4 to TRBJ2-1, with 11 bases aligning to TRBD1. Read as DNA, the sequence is TGTGCCAGCAGTGGGACAGGGGGCAGGAATGAGCAGTTCTTC. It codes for CASSGTGGRNEQFF.